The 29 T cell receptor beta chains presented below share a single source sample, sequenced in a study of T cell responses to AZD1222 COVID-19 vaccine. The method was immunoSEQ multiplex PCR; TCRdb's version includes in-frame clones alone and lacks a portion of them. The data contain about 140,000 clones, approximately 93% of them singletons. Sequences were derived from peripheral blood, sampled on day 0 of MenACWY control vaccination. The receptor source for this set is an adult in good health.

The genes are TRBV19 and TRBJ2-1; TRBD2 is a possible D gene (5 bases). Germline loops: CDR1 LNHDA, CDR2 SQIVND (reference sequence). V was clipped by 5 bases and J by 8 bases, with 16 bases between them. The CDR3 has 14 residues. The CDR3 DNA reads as TGTGCCAGTAGTGCGGACTGGGTGCGGGATGAGCAGTTCTTC. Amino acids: CASSADWVRDEQFF.

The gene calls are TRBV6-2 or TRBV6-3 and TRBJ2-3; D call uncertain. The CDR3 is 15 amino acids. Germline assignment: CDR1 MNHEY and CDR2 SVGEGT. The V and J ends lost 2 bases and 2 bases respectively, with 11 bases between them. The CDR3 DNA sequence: TGTGCCAGCAGTTACCCCTTCTGGGTCACAGATACGCAGTATTTT. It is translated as CASSYPFWVTDTQYF.

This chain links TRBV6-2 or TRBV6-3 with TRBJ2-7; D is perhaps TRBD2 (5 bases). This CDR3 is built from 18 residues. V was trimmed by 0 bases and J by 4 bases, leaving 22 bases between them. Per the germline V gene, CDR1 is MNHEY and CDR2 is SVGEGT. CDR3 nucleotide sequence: TGTGCCAGCAGTTACTCGAAGGTTGGCAGGACTCTCCGATACGAGCAGTACTTC. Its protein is CASSYSKVGRTLRYEQYF.

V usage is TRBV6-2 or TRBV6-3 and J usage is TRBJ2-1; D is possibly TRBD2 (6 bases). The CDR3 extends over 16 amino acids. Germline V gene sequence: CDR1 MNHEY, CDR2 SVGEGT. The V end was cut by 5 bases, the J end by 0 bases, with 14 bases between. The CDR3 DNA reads TGTGCCAGCAGTCGACTTCCGGGGGTCTCCTACAATGAGCAGTTCTTC. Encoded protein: CASSRLPGVSYNEQFF.

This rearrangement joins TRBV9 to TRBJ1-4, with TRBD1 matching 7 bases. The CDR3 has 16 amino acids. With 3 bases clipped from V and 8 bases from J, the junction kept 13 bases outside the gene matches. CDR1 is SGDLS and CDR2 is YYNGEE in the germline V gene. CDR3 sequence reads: CASSAPETGMQEKLFF. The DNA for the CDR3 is TGTGCCAGCAGCGCCCCAGAGACAGGGATGCAGGAAAAACTGTTTTTT.

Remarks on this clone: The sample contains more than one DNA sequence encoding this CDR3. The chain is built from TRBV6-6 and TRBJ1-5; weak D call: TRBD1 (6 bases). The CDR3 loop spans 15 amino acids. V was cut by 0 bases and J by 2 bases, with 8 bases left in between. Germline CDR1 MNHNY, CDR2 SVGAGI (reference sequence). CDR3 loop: CASSYSGGGNQPQHF. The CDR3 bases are TGTGCCAGCAGTTACTCCGGGGGCGGCAATCAGCCCCAGCATTTT.

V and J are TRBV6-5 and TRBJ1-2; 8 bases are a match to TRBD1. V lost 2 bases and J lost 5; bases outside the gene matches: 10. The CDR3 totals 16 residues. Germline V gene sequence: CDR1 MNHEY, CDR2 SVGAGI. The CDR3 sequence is CASSYPVGQGFYGYTF. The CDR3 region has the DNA TGTGCCAGCAGTTACCCCGTAGGACAGGGTTTTTATGGCTACACCTTC.

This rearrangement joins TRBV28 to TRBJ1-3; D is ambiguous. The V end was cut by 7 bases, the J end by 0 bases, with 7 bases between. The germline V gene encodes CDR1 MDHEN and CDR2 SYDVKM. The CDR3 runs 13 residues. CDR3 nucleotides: TGTGCCAGCACCCCCTTCTCTGGAAACACCATATATTTT. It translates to CASTPFSGNTIYF.

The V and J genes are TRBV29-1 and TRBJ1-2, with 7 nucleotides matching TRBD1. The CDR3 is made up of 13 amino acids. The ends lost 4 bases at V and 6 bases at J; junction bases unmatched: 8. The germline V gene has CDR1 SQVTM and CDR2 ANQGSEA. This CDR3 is CSVARDRVDGYTF. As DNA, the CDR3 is TGCAGCGTTGCCCGAGACAGGGTTGATGGCTACACCTTC.

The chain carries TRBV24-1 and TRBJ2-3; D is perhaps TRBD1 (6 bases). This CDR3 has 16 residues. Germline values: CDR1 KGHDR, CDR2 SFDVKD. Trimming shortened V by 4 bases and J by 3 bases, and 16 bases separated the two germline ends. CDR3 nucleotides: TGTGCCACCAGTGACCAACAGGGTGGCAGGACAGATACGCAGTATTTT. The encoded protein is CATSDQQGGRTDTQYF.

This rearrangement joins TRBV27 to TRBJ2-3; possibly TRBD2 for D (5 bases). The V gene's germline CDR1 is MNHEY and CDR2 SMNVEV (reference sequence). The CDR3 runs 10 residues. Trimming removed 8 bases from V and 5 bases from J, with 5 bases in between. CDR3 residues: CASGRDTQYF. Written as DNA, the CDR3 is TGTGCCAGCGGGAGAGATACGCAGTATTTT.

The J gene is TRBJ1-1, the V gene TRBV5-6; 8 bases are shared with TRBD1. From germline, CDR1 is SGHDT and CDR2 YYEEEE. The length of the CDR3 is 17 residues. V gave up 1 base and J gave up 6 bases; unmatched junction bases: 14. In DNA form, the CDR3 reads TGTGCCAGCAGCTTGTTCCCCTCTTTAGACAGGGGCGCTGAAGCTTTCTTT. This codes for CASSLFPSLDRGAEAFF.

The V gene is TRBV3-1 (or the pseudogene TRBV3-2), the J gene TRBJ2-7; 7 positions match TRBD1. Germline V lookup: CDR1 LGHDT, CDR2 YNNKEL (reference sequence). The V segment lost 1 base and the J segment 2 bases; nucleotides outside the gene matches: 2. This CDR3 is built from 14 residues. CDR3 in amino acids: CASSQGTGAYEQYF. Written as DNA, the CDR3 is TGTGCCAGCAGCCAAGGGACAGGAGCCTACGAGCAGTACTTC.

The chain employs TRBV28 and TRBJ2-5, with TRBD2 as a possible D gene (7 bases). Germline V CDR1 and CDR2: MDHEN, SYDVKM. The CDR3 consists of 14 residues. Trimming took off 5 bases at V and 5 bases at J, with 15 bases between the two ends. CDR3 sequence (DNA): TGTGCCAGCAGTCCAGGGGCGGGAGAGGAGACCCAGTACTTC. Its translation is CASSPGAGEETQYF.

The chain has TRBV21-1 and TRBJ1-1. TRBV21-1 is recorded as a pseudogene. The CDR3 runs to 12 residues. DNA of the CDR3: TGTGCCAGCAGCACCCGGGGTGGGGGAGCTTTCTTT. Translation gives CASSTRGGGAFF.

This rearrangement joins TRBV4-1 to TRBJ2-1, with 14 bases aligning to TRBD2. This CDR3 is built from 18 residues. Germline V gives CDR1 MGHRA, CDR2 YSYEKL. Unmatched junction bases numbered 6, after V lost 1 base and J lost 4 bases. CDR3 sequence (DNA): TGCGCCAGCAGCCAAGGGACTAGCGGGAGGAGAATTTACAATGAGCAGTTCTTC. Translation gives CASSQGTSGRRIYNEQFF.

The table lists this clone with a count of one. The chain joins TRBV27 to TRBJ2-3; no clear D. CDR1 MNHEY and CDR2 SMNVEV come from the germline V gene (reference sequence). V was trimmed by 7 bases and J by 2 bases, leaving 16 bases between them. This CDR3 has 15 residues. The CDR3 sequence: CASTRTFGITDTQYF. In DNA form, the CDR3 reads TGTGCCAGCACCCGAACTTTCGGAATCACAGATACGCAGTATTTT.

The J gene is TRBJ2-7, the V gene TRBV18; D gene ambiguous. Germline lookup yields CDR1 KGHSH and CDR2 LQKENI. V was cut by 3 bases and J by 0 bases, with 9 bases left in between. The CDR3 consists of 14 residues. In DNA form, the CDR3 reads TGTGCCAGCTCACCTTCCACGCTCTCCTACGAGCAGTACTTC. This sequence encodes CASSPSTLSYEQYF.

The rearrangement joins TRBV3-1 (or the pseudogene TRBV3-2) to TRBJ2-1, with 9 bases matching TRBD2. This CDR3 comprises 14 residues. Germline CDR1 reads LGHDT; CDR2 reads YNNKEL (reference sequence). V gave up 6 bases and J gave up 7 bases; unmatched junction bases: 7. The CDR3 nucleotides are TGTGCCAGCAGGACTAGCGGAAGTTCAAATGAGCAGTTCTTC. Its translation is CASRTSGSSNEQFF.

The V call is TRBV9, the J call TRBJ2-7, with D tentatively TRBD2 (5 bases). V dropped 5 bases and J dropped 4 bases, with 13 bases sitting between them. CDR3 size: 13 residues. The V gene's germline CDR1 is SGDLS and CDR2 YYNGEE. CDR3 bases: TGTGCCAGCAGTGGGGAGAAGCCGTACGAGCAGTACTTC. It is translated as CASSGEKPYEQYF. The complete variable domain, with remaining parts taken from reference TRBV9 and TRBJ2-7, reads DSGVTQTPKHLITATGQRVTLRCSPRSGDLSVYWYQQSLDQGLQFLIQYYNGEERAKGNILERFSAQQFPDLHSELNLSSLELGDSALYFCASSGEKPYEQYFGPGTRLTVT.

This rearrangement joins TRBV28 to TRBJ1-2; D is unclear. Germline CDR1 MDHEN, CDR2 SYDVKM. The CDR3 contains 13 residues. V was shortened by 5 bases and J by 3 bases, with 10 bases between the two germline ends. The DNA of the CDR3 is TGTGCCAGCAGTCCCTCGCGACACTATGGCTACACCTTC. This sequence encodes CASSPSRHYGYTF.

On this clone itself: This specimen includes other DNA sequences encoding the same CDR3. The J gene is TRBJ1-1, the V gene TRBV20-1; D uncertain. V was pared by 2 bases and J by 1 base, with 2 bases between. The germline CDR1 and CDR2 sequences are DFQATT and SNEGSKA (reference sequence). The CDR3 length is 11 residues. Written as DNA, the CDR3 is TGCAGTGCTAGACAGAACACTGAAGCTTTCTTT. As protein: CSARQNTEAFF.

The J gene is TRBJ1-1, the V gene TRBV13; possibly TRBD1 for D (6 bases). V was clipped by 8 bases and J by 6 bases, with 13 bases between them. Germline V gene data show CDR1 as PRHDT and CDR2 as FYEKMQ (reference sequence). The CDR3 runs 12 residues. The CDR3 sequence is CASGHRVAEAFF. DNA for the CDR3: TGTGCCAGCGGCCACAGGGTGGCTGAAGCTTTCTTT. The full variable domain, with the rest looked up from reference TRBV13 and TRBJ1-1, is AAGVIQSPRHLIKEKRETATLKCYPIPRHDTVYWYQQGPGQDPQFLISFYEKMQSDKGSIPDRFSAQQFSDYHSELNMSSLELGDSALYFCASGHRVAEAFFGQGTRLTVV.

The DNA for the CDR3 is TGTGCCAGCAGTGAAGCAGGGCTAGCGGGAAACGGGGAGCTGTTTTTT. Translated: CASSEAGLAGNGELFF. The J gene is TRBJ2-2, the V gene TRBV6-1; 9 bases align to TRBD2. The CDR3 runs to 16 residues. V dropped 0 bases and J dropped 7; count of bases not matched to a gene: 6. Germline-derived CDR1 and CDR2 are MNHNS and SASEGT.

The CDR3 nucleotides read TGCGCCAGCAGCCAAGGAGCCCTTGGGCAGTTCCCTTACGAGCAGTACTTC. This sequence encodes CASSQGALGQFPYEQYF. V and J are TRBV4-1 and TRBJ2-7; D is unclear. This CDR3 comprises 17 residues. CDR1 MGHRA and CDR2 YSYEKL come from the germline V gene. V was shortened by 1 base and J by 4 bases, with 20 bases between the two germline ends.

CDR3 sequence reads: CASSYTSGGAYEQYF. The CDR3, as DNA: TGTGCCAGCAGCTATACTAGCGGGGGTGCCTACGAGCAGTACTTC. The rearrangement joins TRBV3-1 (or the pseudogene TRBV3-2) to TRBJ2-7, with 11 bases matching TRBD2. V lost 5 bases, J lost 2 bases, and 5 bases stayed unmatched. CDR3 length: 15 amino acids. Germline values: CDR1 LGHDT, CDR2 YNNKEL (reference sequence).

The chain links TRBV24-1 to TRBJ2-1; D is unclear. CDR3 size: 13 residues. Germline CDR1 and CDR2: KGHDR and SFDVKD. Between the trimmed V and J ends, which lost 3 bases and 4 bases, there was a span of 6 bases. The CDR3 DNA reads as TGTGCCACCAGTGATGGCCCGTACAATGAGCAGTTCTTC. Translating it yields CATSDGPYNEQFF.

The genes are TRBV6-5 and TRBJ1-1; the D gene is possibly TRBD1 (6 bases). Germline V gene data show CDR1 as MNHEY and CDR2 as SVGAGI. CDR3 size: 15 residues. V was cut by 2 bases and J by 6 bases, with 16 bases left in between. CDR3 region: CASSYTLARTAEAFF. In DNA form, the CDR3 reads TGTGCCAGCAGTTACACGCTAGCTCGGACAGCTGAAGCTTTCTTT.

CDR3 protein: CASSQVDSLGETQYF. Here the CDR3 DNA reads TGTGCCAGCAGCCAAGTCGATAGCCTCGGGGAGACCCAGTACTTC. The chain has TRBV3-1 (or the pseudogene TRBV3-2) and TRBJ2-5; D unresolved. V lost 1 base and J 5 bases, leaving 14 bases between the germline ends. The CDR3 consists of 15 residues. Germline lookup yields CDR1 LGHDT and CDR2 YNNKEL (reference sequence).